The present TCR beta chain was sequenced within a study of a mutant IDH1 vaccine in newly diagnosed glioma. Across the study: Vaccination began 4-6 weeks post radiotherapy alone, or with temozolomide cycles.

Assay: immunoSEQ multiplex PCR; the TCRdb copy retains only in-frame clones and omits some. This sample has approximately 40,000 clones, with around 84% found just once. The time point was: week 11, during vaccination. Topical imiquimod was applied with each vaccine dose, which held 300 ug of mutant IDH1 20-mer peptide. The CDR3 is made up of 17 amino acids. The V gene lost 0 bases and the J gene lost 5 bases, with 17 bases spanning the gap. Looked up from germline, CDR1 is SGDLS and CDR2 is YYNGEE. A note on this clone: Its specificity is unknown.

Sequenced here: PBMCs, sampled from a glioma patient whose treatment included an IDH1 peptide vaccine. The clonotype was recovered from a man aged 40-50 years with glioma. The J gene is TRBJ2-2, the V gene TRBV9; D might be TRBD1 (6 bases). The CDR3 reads CASSVGLNRARTGELFF. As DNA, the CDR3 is TGTGCCAGCAGCGTAGGGCTGAACAGGGCAAGAACCGGGGAGCTGTTTTTT.